The 22 T cell receptor beta chains in this list originate from one sample, sequenced in a study of blood T cell repertoires in COVID-19. Clones were read by immunoSEQ multiplex PCR, and TCRdb kept only the in-frame ones, dropping some. The profile shows 100,000 to 150,000 clones, roughly 87% of them singletons. Sequencing used peripheral blood. These receptors all stem from a human donor in a cohort sampled during active COVID-19.

For the CDR3, the DNA is TGTGCCAGCTCACCAACGCGCGAAAAACTGTTTTTT. It yields the protein CASSPTREKLFF. This chain links TRBV18 with TRBJ1-4; D call uncertain. The germline CDR1 and CDR2 sequences are KGHSH and LQKENI. The CDR3 totals 12 residues. Trimming removed 2 bases at V and 8 bases at J, with 6 bases between.

This chain connects TRBV5-1 to TRBJ1-1, with a weak D call TRBD1 (5 bases). Per germline, CDR1 SGHRS and CDR2 YFSETQ. The V and J ends lost 5 bases and 3 bases respectively, with 17 bases between them. The CDR3 is 15 amino acids. The CDR3 spells CASRAGLEWDTEAFF. The CDR3 DNA is TGCGCCAGCAGGGCAGGGTTGGAGTGGGACACTGAAGCTTTCTTT.

This chain uses TRBV18 with TRBJ1-2; 11 bases are shared with TRBD1. The trim removed 3 bases at V and 0 bases at J, leaving 3 bases unmatched. CDR1 is KGHSH, CDR2 LQKENI, per germline. The CDR3 length is 16 residues. CDR3 residues: CASSPGTGGANYGYTF. In DNA, the CDR3 is TGTGCCAGCTCACCCGGGACAGGGGGGGCTAACTATGGCTACACCTTC.

J is TRBJ2-1 and V is TRBV5-1, with D possibly TRBD1 on 6 matching bases. The CDR3 is 14 residues long. V shed 4 bases and J shed 4 bases, with 12 bases lying between them. Looked up from germline, CDR1 is SGHRS and CDR2 is YFSETQ. The CDR3 DNA is TGCGCCAGCAGCCTCCGGGACACTTACAATGAGCAGTTCTTC. It specifies CASSLRDTYNEQFF.

DNA of the CDR3: TGTGCCAGCTCACTCATATCAGCGGGAAGCACAGATACGCAGTATTTT. This encodes CASSLISAGSTDTQYF. The chain carries TRBV18 and TRBJ2-3, with 7 positions matching TRBD2. Germline V CDR1 and CDR2: KGHSH, LQKENI. The CDR3 has 16 amino acids. The V segment lost 4 bases and the J segment 0 bases; nucleotides outside the gene matches: 7.

This rearrangement joins TRBV6-8 to TRBJ2-7, with unresolved D. The germline V and J ends were trimmed by 0 bases and 3 bases, with 9 bases remaining between them. Germline V CDR1 and CDR2: MNHGY, SAAAGT. There are 14 residues in the CDR3. CDR3 nucleotide sequence: TGTGCCAGCAGTTACTCGAACCGAGGCTACGAGCAGTACTTC. Residues: CASSYSNRGYEQYF.

The chain joins TRBV12-3 or TRBV12-4 to TRBJ2-7, with 7 bases that match TRBD2. The CDR3 consists of 12 residues. After removal of 8 bases from V and 11 bases from J, the junction contained 12 bases not matched to a gene. CDR3 DNA sequence: TGTGCCAGCCGCCTGGGGCTAGCGGTCAAGTACTTC. This translates into CASRLGLAVKYF.

The V and J genes are TRBV2 and TRBJ1-5; the match to TRBD1 covers 8 bases. Germline V gene data show CDR1 as SNHLY and CDR2 as FYNNEI. Losses at the gene ends were 3 bases for V and 1 base for J; bases not matched to a gene: 8. CDR3 size: 17 residues. The CDR3 DNA reads as TGTGCCAGCAGTGATAACCAGGGGGCTAGGAGCAATCAGCCCCAGCATTTT. Its translation: CASSDNQGARSNQPQHF.

This clone was seen at least ten times. The chain joins TRBV9 to TRBJ1-6, with 9 positions matching TRBD1. This CDR3 has 15 residues. Germline V gene data show CDR1 as SGDLS and CDR2 as YYNGEE. V gave up 3 bases and J gave up 7 bases; unmatched junction bases: 5. The CDR3 sequence: CASSGGTGSNSPLHF. The CDR3 DNA is TGTGCCAGCAGCGGCGGGACAGGGTCCAATTCACCCCTCCACTTT. Using reference TRBV9 and TRBJ1-6 for the parts outside the CDR3, the full variable domain is DSGVTQTPKHLITATGQRVTLRCSPRSGDLSVYWYQQSLDQGLQFLIQYYNGEERAKGNILERFSAQQFPDLHSELNLSSLELGDSALYFCASSGGTGSNSPLHFGNGTRLTVT.

The rearrangement links TRBV12-3 or TRBV12-4 to TRBJ1-1; a weak D match, TRBD1 (5 bases). Trimming removed 7 bases from V and 3 bases from J, with 12 bases in between. The CDR3 is 13 residues long. CDR3 nucleotides: TGTGCCAGCAAAGGGGCATGGGACACTGAAGCTTTCTTT. This translates into CASKGAWDTEAFF.

The gene calls are TRBV19 and TRBJ1-2; D ambiguous. This CDR3 region has 12 residues. Looked up from germline, CDR1 is LNHDA and CDR2 is SQIVND (reference sequence). V lost 5 bases and J 4 bases, leaving 8 bases between the germline ends. CDR3 in amino acids: CASSQATYGYTF. DNA of the CDR3: TGTGCCAGTAGTCAGGCCACCTATGGCTACACCTTC.

The rearrangement joins TRBV5-8 to TRBJ2-7, with 7 bases matching TRBD1. The CDR3 is 15 residues long. Germline values: CDR1 SGHTS, CDR2 YDEGEE. With 7 bases clipped from V and 0 bases from J, the junction kept 10 bases outside the gene matches. CDR3 DNA sequence: TGTGCCAGCCCTCTTCGGACAGGAACCTCCTACGAGCAGTACTTC. Its protein product is CASPLRTGTSYEQYF. Full variable domain (rest looked up from reference TRBV5-8 and TRBJ2-7): EAGVTQSPTHLIKTRGQQATLRCSPISGHTSVYWYQQALGLGLQFLLWYDEGEERNRGNFPPRFSGRQFPNYSSELNVNALELEDSALYLCASPLRTGTSYEQYFGPGTRLTVT.

This clone was picked up a small number of times. This chain links TRBV27 with TRBJ1-5; 8 nucleotides agree with TRBD1. The CDR3 consists of 14 residues. Trimming at V came to 6 bases and at J to 4 bases, leaving 5 bases not matched to a gene. Germline V gene data show CDR1 as MNHEY and CDR2 as SMNVEV (reference sequence). In DNA, the CDR3 is TGTGCCAGCAGCGGACAGGGTGGGAATCAGCCCCAGCATTTT. Translated: CASSGQGGNQPQHF.

CDR3 sequence: CSVVSSNYEQYF. The CDR3 DNA reads as TGCAGCGTTGTCTCTAGCAACTACGAGCAGTACTTC. J is TRBJ2-7 and V is TRBV29-1, with D possibly TRBD2 on 5 matching bases. This CDR3 spans 12 amino acids. Trimming cost V 4 bases and J 3 bases, with 10 bases left between them. Germline assignment: CDR1 SQVTM and CDR2 ANQGSEA.

V gene TRBV6-2 or TRBV6-3 combines with J gene TRBJ1-5; TRBD1 matches 8 bases. J was trimmed by 1 base and V by 6 bases; bases with no gene match: 2. Germline values: CDR1 MNHEY, CDR2 SVGEGT. CDR3 length: 14 amino acids. Here the CDR3 reads CASSRDRSNQPQHF. CDR3 DNA sequence: TGTGCCAGCAGCCGGGACAGGAGCAATCAGCCCCAGCATTTT.

The chain employs TRBV15 and TRBJ1-2; 8 bases are a match to TRBD1. Germline V lookup: CDR1 LNHNV, CDR2 YYDKDF (reference sequence). CDR3 length: 16 residues. Trimming removed 0 bases from V and 5 bases from J; junction bases left unmatched: 8. The CDR3 reads CATSRDLIWTGYGYTF. The CDR3 DNA is TGTGCCACCAGCAGAGACCTCATCTGGACAGGGTATGGCTACACCTTC.

The chain employs TRBV7-9 and TRBJ2-2, with TRBD2 matching 9 bases. In germline, CDR1 is SEHNR, CDR2 FQNEAQ (reference sequence). The V and J ends lost 6 bases and 0 bases, in that order; junction bases with no gene match: 2. The CDR3 spans 15 residues. This CDR3 reads CASRIAGANTGELFF. The CDR3 DNA reads TGTGCCAGCAGAATAGCGGGAGCGAACACCGGGGAGCTGTTTTTT.

In this sample, this clone turned up a few times. The chain couples TRBV27 to TRBJ2-5; 7 bases match TRBD2. The CDR3 covers 12 residues. After removal of 5 bases from V and 11 bases from J, the junction contained 8 bases not matched to a gene. The V gene's germline CDR1 is MNHEY and CDR2 SMNVEV (reference sequence). In DNA, the CDR3 is TGTGCCAGCAGTGGGGGGGACCGGAGGCAGTACTTC. Protein: CASSGGDRRQYF.

J is TRBJ1-3 and V is TRBV9, with TRBD1 identical over 9 bases. The V and J ends lost 3 bases and 3 bases, in that order; junction bases with no gene match: 7. This CDR3 is 16 amino acids long. CDR1 and CDR2 from the germline V gene are SGDLS and YYNGEE. CDR3 residues: CASSEQQGALGNTIYF. The CDR3 DNA reads as TGTGCCAGCAGCGAGCAACAGGGGGCGCTTGGAAACACCATATATTTT.

The rearrangement joins TRBV6-2 or TRBV6-3 to TRBJ1-5; 8 nucleotides agree with TRBD1. The CDR3 length is 17 residues. V shed 2 bases and J 0 bases; nucleotides not matched to a gene: 6. Germline loops: CDR1 MNHEY, CDR2 SVGEGT. The CDR3 DNA reads as TGTGCCAGCAGTTACGGAATGACAGGGGTTAGCAATCAGCCCCAGCATTTT. Residues: CASSYGMTGVSNQPQHF.

The chain has TRBV7-6 and TRBJ1-6; possible D gene TRBD1, 5 bases. CDR1 SGHVS and CDR2 FNYEAQ come from the germline V gene. This CDR3 is 15 amino acids long. Trimming stripped 1 base from V and 9 bases from J, with 13 bases between. CDR3 DNA: TGTGCCAGCAGCTTAGAAGAGCAGGGTAGTTCACCCCTCCACTTT. It encodes CASSLEEQGSSPLHF.

The CDR3 loop reads CSVSAQGVEKLFF. CDR3 coding DNA: TGCAGCGTTTCCGCGCAGGGGGTTGAAAAACTGTTTTTT. V and J are TRBV29-1 and TRBJ1-4; 7 nucleotides match TRBD1. V lost 5 bases, J lost 7 bases, and 7 bases stayed unmatched. CDR1 and CDR2 (germline): SQVTM, ANQGSEA. The length of the CDR3 is 13 residues.